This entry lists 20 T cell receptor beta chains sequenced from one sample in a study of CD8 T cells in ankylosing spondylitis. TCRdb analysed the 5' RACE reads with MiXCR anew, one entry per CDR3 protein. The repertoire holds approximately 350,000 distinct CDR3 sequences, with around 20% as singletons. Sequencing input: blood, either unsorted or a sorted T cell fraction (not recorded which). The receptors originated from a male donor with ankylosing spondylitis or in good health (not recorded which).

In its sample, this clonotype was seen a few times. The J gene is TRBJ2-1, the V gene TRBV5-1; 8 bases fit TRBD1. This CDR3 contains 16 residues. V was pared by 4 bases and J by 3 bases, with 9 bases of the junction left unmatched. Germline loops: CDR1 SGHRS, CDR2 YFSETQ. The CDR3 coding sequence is TGCGCCAGCAGCCCAGGACAGGGCGTTAACTACAATGAGCAGTTCTTC. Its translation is CASSPGQGVNYNEQFF.

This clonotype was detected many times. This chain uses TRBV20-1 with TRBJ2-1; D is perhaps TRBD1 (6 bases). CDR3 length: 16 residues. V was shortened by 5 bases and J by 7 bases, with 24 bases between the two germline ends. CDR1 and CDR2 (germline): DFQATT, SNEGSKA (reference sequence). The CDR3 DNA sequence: TGCAGTGCTCGGACCATCGGACAGACCGTTAGGAATGAGCAGTTCTTC. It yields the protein CSARTIGQTVRNEQFF.

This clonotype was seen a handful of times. CDR3 region: CASTGGILIYEQYF. The DNA of the CDR3 is TGTGCCAGCACCGGAGGGATCCTAATCTACGAGCAGTACTTC. The V and J genes are TRBV28 and TRBJ2-7, with TRBD2 as a possible D gene (6 bases). Trimming shortened V by 7 bases and J by 3 bases, and 16 bases separated the two germline ends. The CDR3 contains 14 residues. Germline CDR1 reads MDHEN; CDR2 reads SYDVKM.

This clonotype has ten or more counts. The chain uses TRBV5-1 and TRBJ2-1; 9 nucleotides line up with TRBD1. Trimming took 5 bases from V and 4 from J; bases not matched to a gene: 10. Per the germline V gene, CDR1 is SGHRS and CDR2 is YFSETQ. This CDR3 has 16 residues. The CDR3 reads CASSDSIGQGYNEQFF. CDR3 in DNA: TGCGCCAGCAGTGACTCAATTGGACAGGGGTACAATGAGCAGTTCTTC.

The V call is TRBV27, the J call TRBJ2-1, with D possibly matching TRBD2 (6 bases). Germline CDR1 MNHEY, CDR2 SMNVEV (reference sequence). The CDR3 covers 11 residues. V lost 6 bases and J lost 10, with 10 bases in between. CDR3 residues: CASRFGGEQFF. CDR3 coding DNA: TGTGCCAGCAGGTTCGGGGGAGAGCAGTTCTTC.

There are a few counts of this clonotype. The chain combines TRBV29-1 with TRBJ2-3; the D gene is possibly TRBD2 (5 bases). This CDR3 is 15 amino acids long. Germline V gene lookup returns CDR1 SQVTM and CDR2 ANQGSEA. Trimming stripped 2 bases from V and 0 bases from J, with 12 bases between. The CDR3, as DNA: TGCAGCGTTGAACCCGGGGATCCCAGCACAGATACGCAGTATTTT. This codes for CSVEPGDPSTDTQYF.

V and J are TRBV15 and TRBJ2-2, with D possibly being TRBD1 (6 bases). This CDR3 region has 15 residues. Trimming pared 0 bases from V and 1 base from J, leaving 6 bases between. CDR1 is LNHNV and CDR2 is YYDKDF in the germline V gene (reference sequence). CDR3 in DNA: TGTGCCACCAGCAGAGAGGACAGGAACACCGGGGAGCTGTTTTTT. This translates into CATSREDRNTGELFF. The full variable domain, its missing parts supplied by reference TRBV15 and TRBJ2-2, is DAMVIQNPRYQVTQFGKPVTLSCSQTLNHNVMYWYQQKSSQAPKLLFHYYDKDFNNEADTPDNFQSRRPNTSFCFLDIRSPGLGDTAMYLCATSREDRNTGELFFGEGSRLTVL.

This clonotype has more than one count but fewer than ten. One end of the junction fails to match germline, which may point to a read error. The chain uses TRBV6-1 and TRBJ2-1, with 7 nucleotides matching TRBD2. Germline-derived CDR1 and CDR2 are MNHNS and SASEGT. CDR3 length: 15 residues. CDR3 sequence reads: CANSEAPGGAGYQVF. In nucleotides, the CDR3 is TGTGCCAACAGTGAAGCCCCCGGGGGAGCGGGGTACCAGGTCTTC.

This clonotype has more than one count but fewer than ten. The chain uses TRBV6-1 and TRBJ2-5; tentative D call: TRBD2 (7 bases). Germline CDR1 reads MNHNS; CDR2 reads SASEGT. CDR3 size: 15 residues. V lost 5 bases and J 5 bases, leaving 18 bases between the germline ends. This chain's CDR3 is CASSQGGARFETQYF. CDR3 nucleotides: TGTGCCAGCAGTCAAGGGGGGGCGAGGTTTGAGACCCAGTACTTC.

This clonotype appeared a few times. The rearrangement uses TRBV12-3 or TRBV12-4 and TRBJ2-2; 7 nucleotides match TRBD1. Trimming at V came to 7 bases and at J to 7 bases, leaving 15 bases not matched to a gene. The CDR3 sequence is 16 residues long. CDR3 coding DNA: TGTGCCAGCACCTCCACCAGGGGGTTGTTTGGCGGGGAGCTGTTTTTT. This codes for CASTSTRGLFGGELFF.

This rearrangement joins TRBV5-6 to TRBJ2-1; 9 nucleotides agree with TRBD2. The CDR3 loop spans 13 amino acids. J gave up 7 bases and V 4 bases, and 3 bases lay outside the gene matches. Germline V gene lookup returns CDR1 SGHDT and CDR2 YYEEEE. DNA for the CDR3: TGTGCCAGCAGCAGGACTAGCGCGAATGAGCAGTTCTTC. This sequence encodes CASSRTSANEQFF.

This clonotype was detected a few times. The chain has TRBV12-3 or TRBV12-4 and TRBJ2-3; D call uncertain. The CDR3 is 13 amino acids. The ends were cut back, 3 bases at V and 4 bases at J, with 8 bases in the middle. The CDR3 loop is CASSFRYADTQYF. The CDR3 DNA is TGTGCCAGCAGTTTCAGATATGCAGATACGCAGTATTTT.

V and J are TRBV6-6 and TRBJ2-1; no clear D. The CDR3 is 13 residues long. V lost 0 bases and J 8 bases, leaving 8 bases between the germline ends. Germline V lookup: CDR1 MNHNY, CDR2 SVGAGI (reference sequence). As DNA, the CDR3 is TGTGCCAGCAGTTACTCGGAAGACTATGAGCAGTTCTTC. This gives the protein CASSYSEDYEQFF.

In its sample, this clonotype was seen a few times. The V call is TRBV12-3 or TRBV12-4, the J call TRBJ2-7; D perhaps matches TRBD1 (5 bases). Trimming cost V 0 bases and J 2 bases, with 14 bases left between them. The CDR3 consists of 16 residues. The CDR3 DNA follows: TGTGCCAGCAGTTTAGCGCTCTCAGGGAATCCCTACGAGCAGTACTTC. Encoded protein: CASSLALSGNPYEQYF.

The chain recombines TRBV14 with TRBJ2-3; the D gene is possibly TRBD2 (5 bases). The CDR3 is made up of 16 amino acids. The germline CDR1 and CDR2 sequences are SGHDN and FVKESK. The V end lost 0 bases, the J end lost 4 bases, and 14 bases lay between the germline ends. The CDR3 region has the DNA TGTGCCAGCAGCCAAGATCGGGGAGCATCCCCAGATACGCAGTATTTT. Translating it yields CASSQDRGASPDTQYF.

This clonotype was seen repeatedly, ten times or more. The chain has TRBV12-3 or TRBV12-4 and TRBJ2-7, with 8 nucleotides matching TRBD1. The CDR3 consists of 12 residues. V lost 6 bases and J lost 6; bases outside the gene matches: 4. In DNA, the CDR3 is TGTGCCAGCAGCTGGACAGGGAGCGAGCAGTACTTC. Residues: CASSWTGSEQYF.

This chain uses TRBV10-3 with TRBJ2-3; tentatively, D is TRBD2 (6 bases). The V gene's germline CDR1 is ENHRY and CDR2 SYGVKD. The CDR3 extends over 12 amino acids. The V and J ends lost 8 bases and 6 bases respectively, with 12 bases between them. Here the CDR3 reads CAIRWGEDTQYF. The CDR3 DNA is TGTGCCATCCGATGGGGGGAGGATACGCAGTATTTT.

The CDR3 protein is CASRIGLTSYEQYF. In DNA, the CDR3 is TGTGCCAGCAGGATCGGACTTACGTCCTACGAGCAGTACTTC. J is TRBJ2-7 and V is TRBV6-1, with D perhaps matching TRBD2 (5 bases). CDR1 is MNHNS, CDR2 SASEGT, per germline. V was shortened by 6 bases and J by 1 base, with 13 bases between the two germline ends. CDR3 size: 14 residues.

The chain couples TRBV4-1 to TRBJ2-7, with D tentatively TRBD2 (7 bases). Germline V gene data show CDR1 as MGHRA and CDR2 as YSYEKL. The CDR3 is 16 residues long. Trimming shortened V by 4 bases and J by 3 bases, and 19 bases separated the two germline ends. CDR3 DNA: TGCGCCAGCAGCCGACTCCCGGGGGGCGCAGACTACGAGCAGTACTTC. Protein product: CASSRLPGGADYEQYF.

CDR3 nucleotide sequence: TGTGCCAGCAGCCCCGGGACAGCGCACGAGCAGTACTTC. Amino acids: CASSPGTAHEQYF. This chain connects TRBV7-3 to TRBJ2-7; TRBD1 matches 7 bases. Germline V gives CDR1 SGHTA, CDR2 FQGTGA. V shed 5 bases and J 5 bases; nucleotides not matched to a gene: 6. The CDR3 loop spans 13 amino acids.